These 8 T cell receptor beta chains were sequenced from one sample in a study of post-analysis software for immune sequencing data. General study points: The study found TRBV5-6, TRBV5-1 and TRBV20-1 among about 5 TRBV segments more frequent in patients than controls.

No antigens are known for them. Unique molecular identifiers featured in each of the TCR beta cDNA libraries. TCRdb analysed the PCR reads with MiXCR anew, one entry per CDR3 protein. The data contain hundreds of thousands of distinct CDR3 sequences, approximately 60% of them seen just once; the ten biggest clones take up approximately 10%. Input material: blood. Receptors originate from a girl aged 2-10 years with multiple sclerosis.

This chain uses TRBV20-1 with TRBJ1-1, with TRBD1 matching over 9 bases. V was pared by 2 bases and J by 4 bases, with 5 bases of the junction left unmatched. This CDR3 is built from 14 residues. Germline loops: CDR1 DFQATT, CDR2 SNEGSKA (reference sequence). CDR3 coding DNA: TGCAGTGCTAGAACAGGGGGCGCGGGCACTGAAGCTTTCTTT. It yields the protein CSARTGGAGTEAFF.

The chain links TRBV7-2 to TRBJ1-5; D gene uncertain. Trimming took 1 base from V and 1 from J, leaving 8 bases between them. Germline loops: CDR1 SGHTA, CDR2 FQGNSA. This CDR3 comprises 15 residues. Here the CDR3 reads CASSLVGRSNQPQHF. The DNA for the CDR3 is TGTGCCAGCAGCTTAGTCGGCAGAAGCAATCAGCCCCAGCATTTT.

The J gene is TRBJ2-1, the V gene TRBV20-1; no definite D call. Trimming left V 5 bases short and J 1 base short, with 9 bases between. In germline, CDR1 is DFQATT, CDR2 SNEGSKA (reference sequence). The CDR3 spans 13 residues. For the CDR3, the DNA is TGCAGTGCTGCCCGGAGATCCTACAATGAGCAGTTCTTC. It is translated as CSAARRSYNEQFF.

CDR3 coding DNA: TGTGCCAGCAGCTCAGGCTCTGGGGCCAACGTCCTGACTTTC. As protein: CASSSGSGANVLTF. V is TRBV7-2 and J is TRBJ2-6, with D unresolved. V was cut by 4 bases and J by 0 bases, with 4 bases left in between. This CDR3 has 14 amino acids. Germline CDR1 reads SGHTA; CDR2 reads FQGNSA. The full variable domain, rest sourced from reference TRBV7-2 and TRBJ2-6, is GAGVSQSPSNKVTEKGKDVELRCDPISGHTALYWYRQSLGQGLEFLIYFQGNSAPDKSGLPSDRFSAERTGGSVSTLTIQRTQQEDSAVYLCASSSGSGANVLTFGAGSRLTVL.

The chain couples TRBV25-1 to TRBJ2-4; D possibly corresponds to TRBD2 (6 bases). Germline V gene data show CDR1 as MGHDK and CDR2 as SYGVNS. Trimming took off 4 bases at V and 13 bases at J, with 20 bases between the two ends. CDR3 size: 14 residues. The chain's CDR3 is CASSAADSSEGQYF. Here the CDR3 DNA reads TGTGCCAGCAGTGCGGCGGATTCCTCGGAGGGGCAGTACTTC.

The genes are TRBV12-3 or TRBV12-4 and TRBJ2-1, with D possibly matching TRBD1 (5 bases). There are 14 residues in the CDR3. V lost 7 bases and J lost 8, with 18 bases in between. Here the CDR3 reads CASNVAGNLDEQFF. In DNA, the CDR3 is TGTGCCAGCAACGTGGCAGGGAATTTGGATGAGCAGTTCTTC.

The chain has TRBV9 and TRBJ1-5, with D perhaps TRBD1 (6 bases). CDR1 SGDLS and CDR2 YYNGEE come from the germline V gene. The CDR3 length is 15 residues. Trimming stripped 0 bases from V and 4 bases from J, with 11 bases between. The CDR3 loop is CASSVGGQSNQPQHF. The CDR3 nucleotides are TGTGCCAGCAGCGTAGGAGGACAGTCTAATCAGCCCCAGCATTTT.

The rearrangement joins TRBV7-2 to TRBJ2-7; D call uncertain. Germline V gene sequence: CDR1 SGHTA, CDR2 FQGNSA. V lost 5 bases to trimming and J lost 2 bases, with 13 bases between them. The CDR3 totals 14 residues. CDR3: CASSPDLGPYEQYF. CDR3 sequence (DNA): TGTGCCAGCAGCCCAGACCTAGGTCCCTACGAGCAGTACTTC. The variable domain in full, completed from reference TRBV7-2 and TRBJ2-7, reads GAGVSQSPSNKVTEKGKDVELRCDPISGHTALYWYRQSLGQGLEFLIYFQGNSAPDKSGLPSDRFSAERTGGSVSTLTIQRTQQEDSAVYLCASSPDLGPYEQYFGPGTRLTVT.